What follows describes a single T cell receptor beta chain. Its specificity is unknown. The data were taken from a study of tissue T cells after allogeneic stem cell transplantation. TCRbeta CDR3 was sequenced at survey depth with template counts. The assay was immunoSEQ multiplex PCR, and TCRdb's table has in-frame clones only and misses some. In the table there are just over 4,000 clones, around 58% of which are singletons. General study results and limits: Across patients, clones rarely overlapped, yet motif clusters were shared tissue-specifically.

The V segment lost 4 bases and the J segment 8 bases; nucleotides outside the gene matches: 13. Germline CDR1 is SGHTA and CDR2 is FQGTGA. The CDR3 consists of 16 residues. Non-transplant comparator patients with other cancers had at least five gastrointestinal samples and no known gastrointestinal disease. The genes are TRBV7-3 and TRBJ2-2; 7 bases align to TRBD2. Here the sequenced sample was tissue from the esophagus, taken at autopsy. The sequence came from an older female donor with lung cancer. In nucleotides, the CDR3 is TGTGCCAGCAGCTCCCAGAGCGGGGCGGGCAGGGGGGAGCTGTTTTTT. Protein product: CASSSQSGAGRGELFF.